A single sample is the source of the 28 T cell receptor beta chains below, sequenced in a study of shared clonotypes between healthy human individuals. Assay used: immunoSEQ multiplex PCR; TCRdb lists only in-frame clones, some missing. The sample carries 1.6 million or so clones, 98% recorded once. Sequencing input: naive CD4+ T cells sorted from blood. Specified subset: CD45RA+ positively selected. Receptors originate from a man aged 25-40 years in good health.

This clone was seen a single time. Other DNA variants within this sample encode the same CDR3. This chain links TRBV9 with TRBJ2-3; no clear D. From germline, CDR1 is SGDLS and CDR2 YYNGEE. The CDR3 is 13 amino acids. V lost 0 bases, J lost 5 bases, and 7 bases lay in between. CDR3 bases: TGTGCCAGCAGCGTAGTCTTGGGAGATACGCAGTATTTT. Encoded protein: CASSVVLGDTQYF.

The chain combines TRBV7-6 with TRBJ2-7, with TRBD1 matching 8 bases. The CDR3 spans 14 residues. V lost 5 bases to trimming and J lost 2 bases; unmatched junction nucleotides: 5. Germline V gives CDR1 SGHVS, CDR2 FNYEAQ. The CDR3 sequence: CASSTRQGTYEQYF. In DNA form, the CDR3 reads TGTGCCAGCAGCACCCGACAGGGGACCTACGAGCAGTACTTC.

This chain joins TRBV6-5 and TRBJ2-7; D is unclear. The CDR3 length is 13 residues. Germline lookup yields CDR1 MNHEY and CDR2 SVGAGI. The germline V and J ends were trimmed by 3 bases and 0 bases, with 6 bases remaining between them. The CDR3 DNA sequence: TGTGCCAGCAGTTATACATCCTCCTACGAGCAGTACTTC. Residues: CASSYTSSYEQYF.

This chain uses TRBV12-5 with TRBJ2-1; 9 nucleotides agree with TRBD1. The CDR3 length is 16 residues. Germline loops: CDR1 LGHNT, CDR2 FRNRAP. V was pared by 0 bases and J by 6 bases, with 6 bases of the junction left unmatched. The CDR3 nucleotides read TGTGCTAGTGGTTTGGTACAGGGGGCGGCTCTCAATGAGCAGTTCTTC. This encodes CASGLVQGAALNEQFF.

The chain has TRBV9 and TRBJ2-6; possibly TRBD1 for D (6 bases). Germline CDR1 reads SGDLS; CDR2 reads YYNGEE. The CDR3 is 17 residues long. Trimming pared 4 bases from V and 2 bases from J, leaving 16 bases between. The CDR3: CASSPSITGTGANVLTF. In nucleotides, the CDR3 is TGTGCCAGCAGCCCAAGTATTACAGGGACTGGGGCCAACGTCCTGACTTTC.

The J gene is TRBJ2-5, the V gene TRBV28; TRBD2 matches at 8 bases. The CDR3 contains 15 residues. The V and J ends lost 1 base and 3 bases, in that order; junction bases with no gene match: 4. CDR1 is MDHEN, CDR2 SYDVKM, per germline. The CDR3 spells CASSLLEAGEETQYF. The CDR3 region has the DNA TGTGCCAGCAGTTTATTAGAAGCGGGAGAAGAGACCCAGTACTTC.

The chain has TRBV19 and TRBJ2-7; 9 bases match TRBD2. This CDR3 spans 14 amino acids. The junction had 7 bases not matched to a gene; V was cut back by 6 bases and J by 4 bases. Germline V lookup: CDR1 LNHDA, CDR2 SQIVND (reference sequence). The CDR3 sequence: CASRRGSGSYEQYF. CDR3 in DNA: TGTGCCAGTAGGCGGGGTAGCGGGAGTTACGAGCAGTACTTC.

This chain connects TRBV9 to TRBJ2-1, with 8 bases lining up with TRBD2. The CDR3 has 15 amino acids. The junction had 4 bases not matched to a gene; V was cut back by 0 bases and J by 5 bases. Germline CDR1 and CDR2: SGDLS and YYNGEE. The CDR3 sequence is CASSVVSSGNNEQFF. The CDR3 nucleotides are TGTGCCAGCAGCGTAGTGAGTAGCGGGAACAATGAGCAGTTCTTC. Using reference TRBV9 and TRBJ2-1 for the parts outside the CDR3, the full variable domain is DSGVTQTPKHLITATGQRVTLRCSPRSGDLSVYWYQQSLDQGLQFLIQYYNGEERAKGNILERFSAQQFPDLHSELNLSSLELGDSALYFCASSVVSSGNNEQFFGPGTRLTVL.

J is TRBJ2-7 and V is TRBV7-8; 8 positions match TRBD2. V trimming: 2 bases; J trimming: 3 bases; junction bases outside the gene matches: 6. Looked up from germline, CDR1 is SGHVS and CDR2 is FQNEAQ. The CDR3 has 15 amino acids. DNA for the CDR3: TGTGCCAGCAGCTTAAGACTGACTAGCGACTACGAGCAGTACTTC. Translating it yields CASSLRLTSDYEQYF.

The CDR3 region has the DNA TGCGCCAGTAGCGATGAGTACAGGGAGAGTTACACTGAAGCTTTCTTT. Protein product: CASSDEYRESYTEAFF. The chain has TRBV5-1 and TRBJ1-1; a possible D gene is TRBD1 (6 bases). This CDR3 region has 16 residues. Germline CDR1 SGHRS, CDR2 YFSETQ. Trimming took off 8 bases at V and 3 bases at J, with 23 bases between the two ends.

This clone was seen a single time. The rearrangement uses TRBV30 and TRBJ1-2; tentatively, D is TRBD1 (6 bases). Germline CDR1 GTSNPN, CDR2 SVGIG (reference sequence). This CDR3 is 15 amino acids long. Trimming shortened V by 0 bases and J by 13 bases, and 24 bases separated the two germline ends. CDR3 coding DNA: TGTGCCTGGAGTGTGTCGGGGGGCGGGTTCGGGTGGCGCACCTTC. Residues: CAWSVSGGGFGWRTF.

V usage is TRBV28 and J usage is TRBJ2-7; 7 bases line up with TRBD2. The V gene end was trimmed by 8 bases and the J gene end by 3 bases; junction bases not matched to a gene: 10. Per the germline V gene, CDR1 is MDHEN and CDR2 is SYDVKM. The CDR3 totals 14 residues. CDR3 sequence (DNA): TGTGCCAGCTACGCTACGGGAGGCATCTACGAGCAGTACTTC. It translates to CASYATGGIYEQYF.

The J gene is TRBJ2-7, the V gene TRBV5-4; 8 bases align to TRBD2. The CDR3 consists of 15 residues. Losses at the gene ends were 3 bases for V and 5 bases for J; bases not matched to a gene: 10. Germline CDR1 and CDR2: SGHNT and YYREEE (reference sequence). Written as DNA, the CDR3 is TGTGCCAGCAGCTCCCCGGGGGGGGCGGACGACGAGCAGTACTTC. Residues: CASSSPGGADDEQYF.

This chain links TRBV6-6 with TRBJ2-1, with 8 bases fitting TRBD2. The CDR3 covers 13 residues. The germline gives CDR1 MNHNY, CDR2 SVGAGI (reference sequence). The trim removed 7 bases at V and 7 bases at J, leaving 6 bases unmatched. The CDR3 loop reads CASKTSVENEQFF. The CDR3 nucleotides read TGTGCCAGCAAGACTAGCGTTGAGAATGAGCAGTTCTTC.

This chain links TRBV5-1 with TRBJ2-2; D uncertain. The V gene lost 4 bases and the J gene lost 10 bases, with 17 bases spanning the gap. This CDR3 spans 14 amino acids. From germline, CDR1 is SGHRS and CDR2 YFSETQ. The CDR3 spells CASSPTFDVTELFF. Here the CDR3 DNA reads TGCGCCAGCAGCCCGACGTTTGACGTGACGGAGCTGTTTTTT.

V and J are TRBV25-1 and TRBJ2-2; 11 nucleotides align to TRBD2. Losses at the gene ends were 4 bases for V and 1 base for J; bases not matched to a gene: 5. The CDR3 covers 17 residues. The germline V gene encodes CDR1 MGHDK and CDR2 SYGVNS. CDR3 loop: CASSVTGLAGNTGELFF. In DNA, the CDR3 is TGTGCCAGCAGTGTAACCGGACTAGCGGGGAACACCGGGGAGCTGTTTTTT.

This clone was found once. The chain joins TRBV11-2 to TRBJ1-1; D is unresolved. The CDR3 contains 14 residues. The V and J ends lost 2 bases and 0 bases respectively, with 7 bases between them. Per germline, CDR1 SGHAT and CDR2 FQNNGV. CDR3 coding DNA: TGTGCCAGCAGCTTATGGGGTCTGAACACTGAAGCTTTCTTT. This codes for CASSLWGLNTEAFF.

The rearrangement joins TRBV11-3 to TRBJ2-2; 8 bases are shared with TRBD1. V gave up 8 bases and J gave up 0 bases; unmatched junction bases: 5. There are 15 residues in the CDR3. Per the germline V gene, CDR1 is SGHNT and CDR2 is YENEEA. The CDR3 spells CASSGQGTNTGELFF. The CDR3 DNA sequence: TGTGCCAGCTCCGGACAGGGTACGAACACCGGGGAGCTGTTTTTT.

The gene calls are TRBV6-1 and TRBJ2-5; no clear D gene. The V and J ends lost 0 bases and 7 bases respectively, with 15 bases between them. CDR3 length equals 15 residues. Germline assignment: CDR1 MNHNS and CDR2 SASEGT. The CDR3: CASSEALNWGLTQYF. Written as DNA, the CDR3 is TGTGCCAGCAGTGAAGCGCTTAACTGGGGTCTGACCCAGTACTTC.

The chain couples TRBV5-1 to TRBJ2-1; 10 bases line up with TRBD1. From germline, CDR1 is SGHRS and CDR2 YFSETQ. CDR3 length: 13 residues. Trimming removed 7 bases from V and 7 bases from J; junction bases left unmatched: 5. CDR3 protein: CASFGQGGNEQFF. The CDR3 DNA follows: TGCGCCAGCTTTGGACAGGGGGGTAATGAGCAGTTCTTC.

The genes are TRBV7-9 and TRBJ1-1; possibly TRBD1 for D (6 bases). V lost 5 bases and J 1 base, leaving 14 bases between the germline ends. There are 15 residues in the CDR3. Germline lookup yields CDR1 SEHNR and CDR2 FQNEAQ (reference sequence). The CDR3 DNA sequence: TGTGCCAGCAGCCGGACAGTTCTTCGGAACACTGAAGCTTTCTTT. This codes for CASSRTVLRNTEAFF. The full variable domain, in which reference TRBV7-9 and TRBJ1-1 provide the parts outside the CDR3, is DTGVSQNPRHKITKRGQNVTFRCDPISEHNRLYWYRQTLGQGPEFLTYFQNEAQLEKSRLLSDRFSAERPKGSFSTLEIQRTEQGDSAMYLCASSRTVLRNTEAFFGQGTRLTVV.

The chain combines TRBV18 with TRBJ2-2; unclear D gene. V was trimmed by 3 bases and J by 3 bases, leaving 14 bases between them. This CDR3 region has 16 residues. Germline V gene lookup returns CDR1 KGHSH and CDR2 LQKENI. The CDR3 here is CASSPNETPDTGELFF. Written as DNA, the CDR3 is TGTGCCAGCTCACCGAATGAGACGCCCGACACCGGGGAGCTGTTTTTT.

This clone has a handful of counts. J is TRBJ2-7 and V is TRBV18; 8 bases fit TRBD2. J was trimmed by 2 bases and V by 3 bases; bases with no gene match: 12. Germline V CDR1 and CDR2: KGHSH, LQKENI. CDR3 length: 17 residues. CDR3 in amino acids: CASSPTPGGYQAYEQYF. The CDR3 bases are TGTGCCAGCTCACCCACGCCGGGGGGGTACCAGGCCTACGAGCAGTACTTC.

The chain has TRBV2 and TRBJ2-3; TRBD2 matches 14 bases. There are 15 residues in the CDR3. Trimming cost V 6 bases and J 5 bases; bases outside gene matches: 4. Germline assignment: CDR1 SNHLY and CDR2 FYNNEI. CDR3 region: CASRVGLAGVDTQYF. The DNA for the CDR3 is TGTGCCAGCAGGGTGGGACTAGCGGGAGTAGATACGCAGTATTTT.

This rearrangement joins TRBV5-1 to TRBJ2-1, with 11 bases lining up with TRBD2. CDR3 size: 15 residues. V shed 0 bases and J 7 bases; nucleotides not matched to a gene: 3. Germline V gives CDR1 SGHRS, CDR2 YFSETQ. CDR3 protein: CASSLAVAGGNEQFF. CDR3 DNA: TGCGCCAGCAGCTTGGCTGTAGCGGGGGGGAATGAGCAGTTCTTC.

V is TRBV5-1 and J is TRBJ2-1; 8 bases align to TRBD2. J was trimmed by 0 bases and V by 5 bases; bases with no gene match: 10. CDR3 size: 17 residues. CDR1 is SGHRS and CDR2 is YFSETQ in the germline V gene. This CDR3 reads CASSLYTSGSSYNEQFF. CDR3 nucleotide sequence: TGCGCCAGCAGTTTATATACGAGCGGGAGCTCCTACAATGAGCAGTTCTTC.

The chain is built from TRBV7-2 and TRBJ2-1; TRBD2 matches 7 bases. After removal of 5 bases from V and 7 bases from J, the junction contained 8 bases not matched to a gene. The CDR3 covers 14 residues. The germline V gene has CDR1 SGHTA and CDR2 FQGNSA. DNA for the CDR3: TGTGCCAGCAGCCCTCGGGGAGGGCGGAATGAGCAGTTCTTC. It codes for CASSPRGGRNEQFF.

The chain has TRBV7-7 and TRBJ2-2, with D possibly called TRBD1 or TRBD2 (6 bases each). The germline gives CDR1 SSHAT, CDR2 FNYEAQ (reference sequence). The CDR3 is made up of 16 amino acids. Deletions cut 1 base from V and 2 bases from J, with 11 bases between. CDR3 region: CASSLVPGGNTGELFF. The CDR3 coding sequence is TGTGCCAGCAGCTTAGTCCCCGGGGGCAACACCGGGGAGCTGTTTTTT.